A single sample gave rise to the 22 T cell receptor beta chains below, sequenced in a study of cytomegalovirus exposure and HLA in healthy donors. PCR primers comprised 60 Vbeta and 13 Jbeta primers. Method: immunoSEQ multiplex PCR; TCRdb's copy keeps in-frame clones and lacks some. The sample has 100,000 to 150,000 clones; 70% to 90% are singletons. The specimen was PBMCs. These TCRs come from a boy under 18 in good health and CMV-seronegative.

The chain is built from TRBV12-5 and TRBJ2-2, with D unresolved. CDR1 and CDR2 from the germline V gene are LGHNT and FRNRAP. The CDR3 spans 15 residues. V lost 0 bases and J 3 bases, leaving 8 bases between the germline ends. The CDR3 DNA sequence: TGTGCTAGTGGTTTGGTACGAGTGGACACCGGGGAGCTGTTTTTT. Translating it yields CASGLVRVDTGELFF.

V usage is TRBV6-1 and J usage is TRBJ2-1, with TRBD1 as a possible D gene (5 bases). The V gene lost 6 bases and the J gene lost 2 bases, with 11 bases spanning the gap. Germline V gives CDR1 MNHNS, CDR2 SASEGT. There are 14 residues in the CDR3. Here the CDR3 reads CASRDDSTYNEQFF. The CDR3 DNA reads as TGTGCCAGCAGAGACGACAGCACCTACAATGAGCAGTTCTTC.

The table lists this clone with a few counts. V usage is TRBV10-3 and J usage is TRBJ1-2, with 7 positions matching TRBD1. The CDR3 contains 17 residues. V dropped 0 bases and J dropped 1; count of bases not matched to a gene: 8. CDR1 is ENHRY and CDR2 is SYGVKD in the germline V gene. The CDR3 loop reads CAISESVIGGFNYGYTF. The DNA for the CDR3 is TGTGCCATCAGTGAGTCGGTGATAGGGGGCTTTAACTATGGCTACACCTTC.

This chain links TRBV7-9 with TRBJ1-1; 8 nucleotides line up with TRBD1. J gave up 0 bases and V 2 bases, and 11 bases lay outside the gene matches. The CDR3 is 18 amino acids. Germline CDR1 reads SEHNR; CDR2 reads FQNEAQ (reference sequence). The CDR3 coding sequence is TGTGCCAGCAGCTTAATCCCCAGGGGGCGGATAATGAACACTGAAGCTTTCTTT. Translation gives CASSLIPRGRIMNTEAFF.

CDR3 residues: CASSPTVASRTYEQYF. As DNA, the CDR3 is TGTGCCAGCTCACCAACGGTCGCTAGCCGAACCTACGAGCAGTACTTC. The chain links TRBV18 to TRBJ2-7; D perhaps matches TRBD2 (5 bases). The CDR3 length is 16 residues. With 2 bases removed from V and 2 bases from J, the gap between germline ends came to 16 bases. In germline, CDR1 is KGHSH, CDR2 LQKENI.

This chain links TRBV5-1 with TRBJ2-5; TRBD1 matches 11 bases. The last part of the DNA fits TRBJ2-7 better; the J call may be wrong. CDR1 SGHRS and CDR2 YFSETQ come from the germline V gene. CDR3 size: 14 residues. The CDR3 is CASSWTGGNYEQYF. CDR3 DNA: TGCGCCAGCAGCTGGACAGGGGGCAACTACGAGCAGTACTTC.

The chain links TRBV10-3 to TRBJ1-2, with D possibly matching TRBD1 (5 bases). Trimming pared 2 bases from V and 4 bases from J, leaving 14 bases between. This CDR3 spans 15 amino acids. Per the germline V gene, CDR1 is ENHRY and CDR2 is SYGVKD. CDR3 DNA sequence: TGTGCCATCAGTGAGATTGCAGGGAAACTCTATGGCTACACCTTC. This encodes CAISEIAGKLYGYTF.

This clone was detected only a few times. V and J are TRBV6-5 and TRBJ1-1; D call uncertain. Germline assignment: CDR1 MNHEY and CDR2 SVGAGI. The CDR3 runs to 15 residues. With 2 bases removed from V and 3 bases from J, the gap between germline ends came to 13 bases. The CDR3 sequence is CASSYREGRYTEAFF. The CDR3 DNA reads TGTGCCAGCAGTTACCGGGAGGGTCGGTACACTGAAGCTTTCTTT.

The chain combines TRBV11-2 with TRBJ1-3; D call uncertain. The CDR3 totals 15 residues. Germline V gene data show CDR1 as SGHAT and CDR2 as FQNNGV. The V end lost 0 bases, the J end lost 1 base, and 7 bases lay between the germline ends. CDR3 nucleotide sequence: TGTGCCAGCAGCTTAGAAGCGGGTTCTGGAAACACCATATATTTT. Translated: CASSLEAGSGNTIYF.

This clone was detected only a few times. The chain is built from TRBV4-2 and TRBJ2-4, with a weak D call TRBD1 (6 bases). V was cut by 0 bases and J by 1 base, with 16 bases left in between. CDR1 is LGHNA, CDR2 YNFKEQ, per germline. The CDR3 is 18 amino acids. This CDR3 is CASSQDTPGVGAKNIQYF. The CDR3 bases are TGTGCCAGCAGCCAAGATACCCCAGGGGTTGGGGCCAAAAACATTCAGTACTTC.

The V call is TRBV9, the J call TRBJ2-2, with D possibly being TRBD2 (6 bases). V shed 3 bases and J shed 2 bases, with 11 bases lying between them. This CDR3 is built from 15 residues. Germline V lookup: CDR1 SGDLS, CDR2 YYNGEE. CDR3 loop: CASSASVGNTGELFF. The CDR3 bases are TGTGCCAGCAGCGCTAGCGTGGGTAACACCGGGGAGCTGTTTTTT.

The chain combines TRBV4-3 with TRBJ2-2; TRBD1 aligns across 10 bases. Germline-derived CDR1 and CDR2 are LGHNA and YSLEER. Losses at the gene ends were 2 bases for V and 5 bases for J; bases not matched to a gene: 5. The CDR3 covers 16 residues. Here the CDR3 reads CASSQLWTGGTGELFF. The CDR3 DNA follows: TGCGCCAGCAGCCAACTCTGGACAGGGGGGACCGGGGAGCTGTTTTTT.

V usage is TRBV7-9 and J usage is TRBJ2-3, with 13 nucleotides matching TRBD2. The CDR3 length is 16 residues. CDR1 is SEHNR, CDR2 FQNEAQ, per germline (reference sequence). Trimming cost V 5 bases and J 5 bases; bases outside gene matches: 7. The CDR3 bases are TGTGCCAGCAGCGAAGGGACTAGCGGGGTGGTAGATACGCAGTATTTT. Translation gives CASSEGTSGVVDTQYF. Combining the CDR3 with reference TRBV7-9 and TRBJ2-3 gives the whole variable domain DTGVSQNPRHKITKRGQNVTFRCDPISEHNRLYWYRQTLGQGPEFLTYFQNEAQLEKSRLLSDRFSAERPKGSFSTLEIQRTEQGDSAMYLCASSEGTSGVVDTQYFGPGTRLTVL.

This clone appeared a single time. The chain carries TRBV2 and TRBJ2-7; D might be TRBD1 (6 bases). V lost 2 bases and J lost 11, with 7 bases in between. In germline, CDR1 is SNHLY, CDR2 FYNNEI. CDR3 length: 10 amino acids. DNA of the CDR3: TGTGCCAGCAGTGAAAAGGGGGAGTACTTC. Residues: CASSEKGEYF.

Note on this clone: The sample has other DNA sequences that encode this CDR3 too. The CDR3 is CASSVGGVNTEAFF. In DNA, the CDR3 is TGTGCCAGCAGCGTAGGAGGTGTGAACACTGAAGCTTTCTTT. The chain carries TRBV9 and TRBJ1-1; D gene ambiguous. V was clipped by 0 bases and J by 0 bases, with 6 bases between them. Germline CDR1 SGDLS, CDR2 YYNGEE. The CDR3 extends over 14 amino acids.

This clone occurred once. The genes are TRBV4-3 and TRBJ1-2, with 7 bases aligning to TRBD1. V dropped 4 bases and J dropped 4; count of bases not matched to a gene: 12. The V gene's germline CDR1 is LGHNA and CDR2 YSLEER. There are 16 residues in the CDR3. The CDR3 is CASSLNLGQAFYGYTF. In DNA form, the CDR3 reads TGCGCCAGCAGCCTCAACCTAGGACAGGCCTTCTATGGCTACACCTTC.

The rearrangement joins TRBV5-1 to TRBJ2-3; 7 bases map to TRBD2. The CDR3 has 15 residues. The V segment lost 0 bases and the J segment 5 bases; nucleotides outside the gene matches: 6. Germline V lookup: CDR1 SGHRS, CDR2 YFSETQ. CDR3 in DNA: TGCGCCAGCAGCTTGGCAGGCGGGAGTGTAGATACGCAGTATTTT. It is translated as CASSLAGGSVDTQYF.

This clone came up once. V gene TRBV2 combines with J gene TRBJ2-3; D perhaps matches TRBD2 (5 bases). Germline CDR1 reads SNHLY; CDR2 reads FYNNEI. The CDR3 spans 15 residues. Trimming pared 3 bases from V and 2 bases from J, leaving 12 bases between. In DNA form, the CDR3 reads TGTGCCAGCAGTGACGAGGGAATAGTCACAGATACGCAGTATTTT. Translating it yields CASSDEGIVTDTQYF.

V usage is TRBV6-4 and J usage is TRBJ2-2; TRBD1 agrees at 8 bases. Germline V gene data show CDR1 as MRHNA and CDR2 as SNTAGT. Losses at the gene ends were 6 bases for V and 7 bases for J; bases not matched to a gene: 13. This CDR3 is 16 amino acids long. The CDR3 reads CASSPIPRTGLGELFF. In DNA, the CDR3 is TGTGCCAGCAGCCCCATCCCAAGGACAGGGCTCGGGGAGCTGTTTTTT.

The CDR3 nucleotides read TGTGCCAGCAGCGTAGACGTGGGAGGGGGGCGTGAGCAGTTCTTC. Encoded protein: CASSVDVGGGREQFF. The genes are TRBV9 and TRBJ2-1, with D tentatively TRBD2 (7 bases). This CDR3 is 15 amino acids long. V was clipped by 0 bases and J by 9 bases, with 16 bases between them. The germline V gene encodes CDR1 SGDLS and CDR2 YYNGEE.

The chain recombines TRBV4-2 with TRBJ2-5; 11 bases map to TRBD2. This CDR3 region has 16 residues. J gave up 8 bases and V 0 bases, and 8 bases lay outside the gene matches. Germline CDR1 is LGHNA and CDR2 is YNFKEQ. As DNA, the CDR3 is TGTGCCAGCAGCCAAGAAACCCTAGCGGGAGGAAGTACCCAGTACTTC. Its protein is CASSQETLAGGSTQYF.

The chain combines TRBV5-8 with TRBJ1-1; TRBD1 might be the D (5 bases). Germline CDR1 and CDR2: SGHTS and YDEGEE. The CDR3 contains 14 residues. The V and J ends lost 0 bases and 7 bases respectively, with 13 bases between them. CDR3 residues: CASSLEAGRGEAFF. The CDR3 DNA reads TGTGCCAGCAGCTTGGAGGCAGGGAGGGGTGAAGCTTTCTTT.